This entry lists 26 T cell receptor beta chains sequenced from one sample in a study of T cells in Graves' hyperthyroidism and ophthalmopathy. The investigators amplified TCR beta CDR3 regions from RNA transcripts. The study used the HTBI primer set for a first-round RT-PCR of the TCR CDR3. Via MiXCR, TCRdb re-called the multiplex PCR reads, giving one row per CDR3 protein. This table holds about 380,000 distinct CDR3 sequences, roughly 12% found once. The sequenced sample consisted of blood. The receptors derive from a man between 25 and 39 years old with Graves' hyperthyroidism that later progressed to Graves' ophthalmopathy.

In its sample, this clonotype was seen a few times. The chain combines TRBV14 with TRBJ1-1; a weak D match, TRBD1 (5 bases). Germline assignment: CDR1 SGHDN and CDR2 FVKESK. V lost 0 bases and J 5 bases, leaving 16 bases between the germline ends. This CDR3 spans 16 amino acids. CDR3 residues: CASSQEGSRRGTEAFF. Here the CDR3 DNA reads TGTGCCAGCAGCCAAGAAGGAAGCAGGAGGGGAACTGAAGCTTTCTTT.

This chain joins TRBV3-1 and TRBJ2-1; D not certain. The germline V gene has CDR1 LGHDT and CDR2 YNNKEL (reference sequence). Between the trimmed V and J ends, which lost 7 bases and 7 bases, there was a span of 8 bases. This CDR3 is 11 amino acids long. CDR3 DNA: TGTGCCAGCAACTTGGGAAATGAGCAGTTCTTC. Translation gives CASNLGNEQFF.

This clonotype was counted at least ten times. The rearrangement uses TRBV7-2 and TRBJ1-5; D is undetermined. This CDR3 is built from 12 residues. CDR1 and CDR2 (germline): SGHTA, FQGNSA. V gave up 6 bases and J gave up 6 bases, with 9 bases separating them. The CDR3: CASSLLGQPQHF. In DNA, the CDR3 is TGTGCCAGCAGTTTATTGGGTCAGCCCCAGCATTTT.

This chain connects TRBV28 to TRBJ2-7; D not certain. Trimming removed 3 bases at V and 3 bases at J, with 15 bases between. Germline V gives CDR1 MDHEN, CDR2 SYDVKM. There are 15 residues in the CDR3. The DNA of the CDR3 is TGTGCCAGCAGTTTCCCCACCGGCCAATTCTACGAGCAGTACTTC. This codes for CASSFPTGQFYEQYF.

The chain employs TRBV10-3 and TRBJ1-2, with 8 positions matching TRBD1. Germline loops: CDR1 ENHRY, CDR2 SYGVKD. V shed 10 bases, J shed 4 bases, and the junction held 11 bases outside the gene matches. The CDR3 is made up of 14 amino acids. The CDR3 DNA reads as TGTGCCACTCCTAAGACAGGGGCGATCTATGGCTACACCTTC. It yields the protein CATPKTGAIYGYTF.

The CDR3 sequence: CASSQGVTGGYYEQYF. The CDR3 DNA reads as TGCGCCAGCAGCCAAGGCGTGACAGGGGGATACTACGAGCAGTACTTC. The chain employs TRBV4-1 and TRBJ2-7; 9 nucleotides match TRBD1. The CDR3 consists of 16 residues. With V trimmed by 1 base and J by 3 bases, 7 bases remained unmatched. Per germline, CDR1 MGHRA and CDR2 YSYEKL.

This clonotype was found a few times. This chain connects TRBV27 to TRBJ2-1, with 8 bases that match TRBD2. The length of the CDR3 is 15 residues. CDR1 is MNHEY, CDR2 SMNVEV, per germline (reference sequence). The ends lost 3 bases at V and 7 bases at J; junction bases unmatched: 8. The CDR3 nucleotides are TGTGCCAGCAGTTTTATCGGCGGGGGGCCAAATGAGCAGTTCTTC. Protein sequence: CASSFIGGGPNEQFF.

This clonotype occurred many times. V usage is TRBV6-1 and J usage is TRBJ2-5, with 8 bases identical to TRBD2. The V segment lost 9 bases and the J segment 1 base; nucleotides outside the gene matches: 10. Germline values: CDR1 MNHNS, CDR2 SASEGT. This CDR3 is built from 15 residues. CDR3: CASCRGGTGQETQYF. The CDR3 coding sequence is TGTGCCAGTTGCCGGGGGGGGACGGGCCAAGAGACCCAGTACTTC.

This clonotype has more than one count but fewer than ten. The genes are TRBV2 and TRBJ1-4; D is undetermined. V was pared by 4 bases and J by 7 bases, with 7 bases between. From germline, CDR1 is SNHLY and CDR2 FYNNEI. CDR3 length: 12 residues. CDR3 sequence (DNA): TGTGCCAGCAGTGGAGAAGGTGAAAAACTGTTTTTT. Residues: CASSGEGEKLFF.

This clonotype showed up just a few times. The chain links TRBV15 to TRBJ2-3; 12 nucleotides line up with TRBD2. CDR3 length: 16 residues. The junction had 1 base not matched to a gene; V was cut back by 1 base and J by 2 bases. Germline V lookup: CDR1 LNHNV, CDR2 YYDKDF (reference sequence). CDR3 sequence: CATSRGTSGNTDTQYF. As DNA, the CDR3 is TGTGCCACCAGCAGAGGGACTAGCGGGAACACAGATACGCAGTATTTT.

The chain recombines TRBV20-1 with TRBJ2-2; D gene uncertain. Germline values: CDR1 DFQATT, CDR2 SNEGSKA (reference sequence). Trimming removed 6 bases from V and 2 bases from J, with 10 bases in between. This CDR3 is 13 amino acids long. The CDR3 loop is CSALDANTGELFF. DNA for the CDR3: TGCAGTGCCCTGGACGCCAACACCGGGGAGCTGTTTTTT.

In its sample, this clonotype was seen a few times. The CDR3 spells CASSQVDSSYNEQFF. The DNA of the CDR3 is TGTGCCAGCAGCCAAGTGGATAGCTCCTACAATGAGCAGTTCTTC. This chain uses TRBV4-2 with TRBJ2-1; no definite D call. Looked up from germline, CDR1 is LGHNA and CDR2 is YNFKEQ. V lost 1 base and J 0 bases, leaving 7 bases between the germline ends. This CDR3 is 15 amino acids long.

Of note for this clonotype: Relative to the germline gene, one junction end is altered; a read error may explain this. This chain links TRBV5-1 with TRBJ2-1; D may be TRBD1 (5 bases). CDR1 and CDR2 from the germline V gene are SGHRS and YFSETQ. The CDR3 runs 16 residues. As DNA, the CDR3 is TGCGCCAGCAGCATTACAGGTGACCGCCGAAACAATGAGCAGCTCTTC. Its protein is CASSITGDRRNNEQLF.

This clonotype was observed many times. In nucleotides, the CDR3 is TGTGCCAGCAGCCTCTCGACCCATTACACCGGGGAGCTGTTTTTT. Residues: CASSLSTHYTGELFF. The chain joins TRBV5-6 to TRBJ2-2; no reliable D call. Looked up from germline, CDR1 is SGHDT and CDR2 is YYEEEE. V lost 4 bases and J lost 3, with 13 bases in between. The CDR3 is 15 amino acids.

This clonotype was picked up many times. The J gene is TRBJ1-5, the V gene TRBV29-1; D gene unclear. Germline-derived CDR1 and CDR2 are SQVTM and ANQGSEA. The CDR3 is made up of 13 amino acids. V lost 7 bases, J lost 3 bases, and 13 bases lay in between. The CDR3 bases are TGCAGCGCCAGTAAGGGCGCCAATCAGCCCCAGCATTTT. Protein: CSASKGANQPQHF. Complete variable domain (other parts from reference TRBV29-1 and TRBJ1-5): SAVISQKPSRDICQRGTSLTIQCQVDSQVTMMFWYRQQPGQSLTLIATANQGSEATYESGFVIDKFPISRPNLTFSTLTVSNMSPEDSSIYLCSASKGANQPQHFGDGTRLSIL.

Comment on this clonotype: This may stem from a read error, because a much larger clone lies one nucleotide away. This chain links TRBV6-1 with TRBJ1-1, with a weak D call TRBD1 (5 bases). Germline V gives CDR1 MNHNS, CDR2 SASEGT. This CDR3 comprises 15 residues. This CDR3 is CASSEGRGKNAEAFF. The CDR3 DNA is TGTGCCAGCAGTGAGGGACGGGGAAAGAACGCTGAAGCTTTCTTT.

This clonotype showed up many times. V gene TRBV2 combines with J gene TRBJ1-2, with TRBD1 as a possible D gene (6 bases). V gave up 2 bases and J gave up 11 bases, with 18 bases separating them. Germline CDR1 is SNHLY and CDR2 is FYNNEI. This CDR3 has 14 amino acids. The CDR3 is CASSESTGPERYTF. The DNA of the CDR3 is TGTGCCAGCAGTGAAAGTACAGGGCCGGAAAGGTACACCTTC. Looking up the rest from reference TRBV2 and TRBJ1-2 gives the full variable domain: EPEVTQTPSHQVTQMGQEVILRCVPISNHLYFYWYRQILGQKVEFLVSFYNNEISEKSEIFDDQFSVERPDGSNFTLKIRSTKLEDSAMYFCASSESTGPERYTFGSGTRLTVV.

Ten or more counts support this clonotype. The chain carries TRBV6-1 and TRBJ1-1; D is uncertain. The CDR3 runs 15 residues. The ends were cut back, 5 bases at V and 1 base at J, with 14 bases in the middle. Germline lookup yields CDR1 MNHNS and CDR2 SASEGT. The CDR3 is CASSYAAGKNTEAFF. The CDR3 DNA is TGTGCCAGCAGTTACGCGGCGGGAAAGAACACTGAAGCTTTCTTT.

The sample holds many counts of this clonotype. The CDR3 DNA sequence: TGTGCCAGCAGCCCCCGGACACCTCGCTATGGCTACACCTTC. Its translation is CASSPRTPRYGYTF. This chain uses TRBV3-1 with TRBJ1-2; D may be TRBD1 (5 bases). Germline loops: CDR1 LGHDT, CDR2 YNNKEL (reference sequence). The CDR3 consists of 14 residues. V lost 4 bases and J 4 bases, leaving 13 bases between the germline ends. Drawing the rest from reference TRBV3-1 and TRBJ1-2, the complete variable domain is DTAVSQTPKYLVTQMGNDKSIKCEQNLGHDTMYWYKQDSKKFLKIMFSYNNKELIINETVPNRFSPKSPDKAHLNLHINSLELGDSAVYFCASSPRTPRYGYTFGSGTRLTVV.

The chain recombines TRBV19 with TRBJ1-5, with no clear D. This CDR3 comprises 16 residues. V was clipped by 7 bases and J by 1 base, with 17 bases between them. Germline V gives CDR1 LNHDA, CDR2 SQIVND (reference sequence). CDR3 region: CASKGSGIQSNQPQHF. CDR3 DNA: TGTGCCAGTAAGGGCTCGGGGATACAAAGCAATCAGCCCCAGCATTTT.

This clonotype was seen repeatedly, ten times or more. V usage is TRBV7-9 and J usage is TRBJ2-1; 9 bases map to TRBD2. The length of the CDR3 is 17 residues. The V and J ends lost 2 bases and 3 bases, in that order; junction bases with no gene match: 8. Germline loops: CDR1 SEHNR, CDR2 FQNEAQ (reference sequence). The CDR3 sequence is CASSLSRLADDYNEQFF. The CDR3 DNA reads as TGTGCCAGCAGCTTATCGCGACTAGCGGATGACTACAATGAGCAGTTCTTC. Full variable domain (remainder filled in from reference TRBV7-9 and TRBJ2-1): DTGVSQNPRHKITKRGQNVTFRCDPISEHNRLYWYRQTLGQGPEFLTYFQNEAQLEKSRLLSDRFSAERPKGSFSTLEIQRTEQGDSAMYLCASSLSRLADDYNEQFFGPGTRLTVL.

In its sample, this clonotype was seen many times. This chain links TRBV5-1 with TRBJ1-1; D gene uncertain. Germline V gene lookup returns CDR1 SGHRS and CDR2 YFSETQ. The CDR3 is 13 amino acids. V lost 0 bases to trimming and J lost 6 bases, with 9 bases between them. CDR3 sequence reads: CASSLGARAEAFF. The DNA for the CDR3 is TGCGCCAGCAGCTTGGGAGCGAGGGCTGAAGCTTTCTTT. The complete variable domain, with remaining parts taken from reference TRBV5-1 and TRBJ1-1, reads KAGVTQTPRYLIKTRGQQVTLSCSPISGHRSVSWYQQTPGQGLQFLFEYFSETQRNKGNFPGRFSGRQFSNSRSEMNVSTLELGDSALYLCASSLGARAEAFFGQGTRLTVV.

The table lists this clonotype with many counts. The CDR3 DNA follows: TGTGCCAGCAGCTTAGGCCAGCGGGGGAACACAGATACGCAGTATTTT. Translated: CASSLGQRGNTDTQYF. The chain joins TRBV11-2 to TRBJ2-3, with 8 bases lining up with TRBD2. The junction had 5 bases not matched to a gene; V was cut back by 1 base and J by 2 bases. CDR3 length equals 16 residues. Germline V gene data show CDR1 as SGHAT and CDR2 as FQNNGV. The full variable domain, with the rest looked up from reference TRBV11-2 and TRBJ2-3, is EAGVAQSPRYKIIEKRQSVAFWCNPISGHATLYWYQQILGQGPKLLIQFQNNGVVDDSQLPKDRFSAERLKGVDSTLKIQPAKLEDSAVYLCASSLGQRGNTDTQYFGPGTRLTVL.

The chain joins TRBV5-8 to TRBJ1-5; the D is unclear. Trimming pared 7 bases from V and 0 bases from J, leaving 17 bases between. There are 16 residues in the CDR3. CDR1 and CDR2 from the germline V gene are SGHTS and YDEGEE. The CDR3: CASGTLASSSNQPQHF. The CDR3 bases are TGTGCCAGCGGAACCCTTGCGAGCTCTAGCAATCAGCCCCAGCATTTT.

This clonotype was detected many times. This chain connects TRBV28 to TRBJ1-3, with 9 bases aligning to TRBD1. This CDR3 region has 17 residues. Germline CDR1 reads MDHEN; CDR2 reads SYDVKM. Trimming removed 2 bases from V and 0 bases from J; junction bases left unmatched: 5. CDR3 in DNA: TGTGCCAGCAGTTTACCCGGGACAGGGCACTCTGGAAACACCATATATTTT. Translated: CASSLPGTGHSGNTIYF. The full variable domain, its missing parts supplied by reference TRBV28 and TRBJ1-3, is DVKVTQSSRYLVKRTGEKVFLECVQDMDHENMFWYRQDPGLGLRLIYFSYDVKMKEKGDIPEGYSVSREKKERFSLILESASTNQTSMYLCASSLPGTGHSGNTIYFGEGSWLTVV.

The chain joins TRBV5-1 to TRBJ2-1; TRBD1 matches 7 bases. Germline CDR1 reads SGHRS; CDR2 reads YFSETQ. This CDR3 is built from 15 residues. Trimming took 5 bases from V and 3 from J; bases not matched to a gene: 8. CDR3 DNA sequence: TGCGCCAGCAGATCTGAGGGGGCTAGCTACAATGAGCAGTTCTTC. Amino acid sequence: CASRSEGASYNEQFF.